This TCR beta chain comes out of a study of cytomegalovirus exposure and HLA in healthy donors. Study summary: A subsequent analysis stated that the roughly 120 validation repertoires were run on the same platform as the approximately 700 first-cohort repertoires.

Sequencing used immunoSEQ multiplex PCR; TCRdb keeps in-frame clones, though not all of them. The sample has 110,000 to 150,000 clones, 94% seen once. The V gene lost 2 bases and the J gene lost 5 bases, with 10 bases spanning the gap. In germline, CDR1 is SGHAT, CDR2 FQNNGV. The length of the CDR3 is 14 residues. This receptor was obtained from a man between 18 and 29 years old in good health and CMV-seropositive. The chain uses TRBV11-2 and TRBJ1-5; tentatively, D is TRBD1 (5 bases). What was sequenced was PBMCs. The CDR3 loop reads CASSLNRGDQPQHF. The CDR3 DNA is TGTGCCAGCAGCTTAAACCGGGGGGATCAGCCCCAGCATTTT.